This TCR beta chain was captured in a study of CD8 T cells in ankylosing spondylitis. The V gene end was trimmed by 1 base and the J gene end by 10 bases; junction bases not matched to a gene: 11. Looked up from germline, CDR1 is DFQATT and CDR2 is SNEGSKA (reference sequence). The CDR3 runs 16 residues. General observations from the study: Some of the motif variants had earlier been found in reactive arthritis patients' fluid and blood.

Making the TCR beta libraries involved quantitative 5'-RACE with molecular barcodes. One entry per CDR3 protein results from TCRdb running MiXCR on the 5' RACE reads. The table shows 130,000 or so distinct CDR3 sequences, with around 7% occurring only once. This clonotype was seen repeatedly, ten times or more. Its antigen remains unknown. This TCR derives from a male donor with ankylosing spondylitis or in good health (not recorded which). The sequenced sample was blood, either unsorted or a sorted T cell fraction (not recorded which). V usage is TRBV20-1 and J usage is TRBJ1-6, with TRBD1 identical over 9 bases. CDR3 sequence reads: CSARVTGGGSGSPLHF. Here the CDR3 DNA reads TGCAGTGCTAGAGTTACAGGGGGCGGTTCAGGGTCACCCCTCCACTTT.